The T cell receptor beta chain described here comes from a study of blood T cell repertoires in COVID-19. CDR3 length equals 14 residues. CDR1 and CDR2 from the germline V gene are MNHEY and SVGAGI. With 6 bases removed from V and 2 bases from J, the gap between germline ends came to 11 bases. Assay: immunoSEQ multiplex PCR; the TCRdb copy retains only in-frame clones and omits some. The table shows about 160,000 clones, with over 80% occurring only once. The source material was peripheral blood. The chain carries TRBV6-5 and TRBJ1-5, with D unclear. The sequence was collected from a woman aged 55-70 years who had recovered from COVID-19. CDR3 bases: TGTGCCAGCAGGGTGACAAATGGCAATCAGCCCCAGCATTTT. Residues: CASRVTNGNQPQHF.